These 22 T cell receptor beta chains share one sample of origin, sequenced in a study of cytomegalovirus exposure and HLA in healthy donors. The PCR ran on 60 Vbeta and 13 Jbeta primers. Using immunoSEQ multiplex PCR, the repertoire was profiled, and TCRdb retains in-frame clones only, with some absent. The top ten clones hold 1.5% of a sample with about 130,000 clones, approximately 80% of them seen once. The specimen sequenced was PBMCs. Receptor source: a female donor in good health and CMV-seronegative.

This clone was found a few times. The CDR3 nucleotides are TGTGCCAGCAGCGACCGGGACAGGGGTAATGAAGCTTTCTTT. Protein product: CASSDRDRGNEAFF. The chain joins TRBV7-6 to TRBJ1-1; 10 bases are shared with TRBD1. CDR3 length equals 14 residues. The ends lost 5 bases at V and 7 bases at J; junction bases unmatched: 7. Looked up from germline, CDR1 is SGHVS and CDR2 is FNYEAQ.

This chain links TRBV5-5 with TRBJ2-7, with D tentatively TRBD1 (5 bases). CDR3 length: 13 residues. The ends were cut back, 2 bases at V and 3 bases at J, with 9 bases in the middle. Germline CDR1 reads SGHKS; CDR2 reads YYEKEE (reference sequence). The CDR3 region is CASSLPDSYEQYF. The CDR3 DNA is TGTGCCAGCAGCTTACCCGACAGCTACGAGCAGTACTTC.

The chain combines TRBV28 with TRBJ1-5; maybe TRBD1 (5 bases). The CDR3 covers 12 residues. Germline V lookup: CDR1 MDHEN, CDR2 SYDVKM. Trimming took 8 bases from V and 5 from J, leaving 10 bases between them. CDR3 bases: TGTGCCAGCCTTACAGGTGATCAGCCCCAGCATTTT. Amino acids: CASLTGDQPQHF.

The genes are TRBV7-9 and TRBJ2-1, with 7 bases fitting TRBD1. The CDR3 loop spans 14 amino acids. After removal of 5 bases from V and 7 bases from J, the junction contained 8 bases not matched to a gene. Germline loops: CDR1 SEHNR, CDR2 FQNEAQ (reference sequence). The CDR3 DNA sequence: TGTGCCAGCAGCACAGGGGTCGGTGGGAATGAGCAGTTCTTC. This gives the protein CASSTGVGGNEQFF. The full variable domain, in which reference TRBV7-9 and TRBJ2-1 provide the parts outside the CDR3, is DTGVSQNPRHKITKRGQNVTFRCDPISEHNRLYWYRQTLGQGPEFLTYFQNEAQLEKSRLLSDRFSAERPKGSFSTLEIQRTEQGDSAMYLCASSTGVGGNEQFFGPGTRLTVL.

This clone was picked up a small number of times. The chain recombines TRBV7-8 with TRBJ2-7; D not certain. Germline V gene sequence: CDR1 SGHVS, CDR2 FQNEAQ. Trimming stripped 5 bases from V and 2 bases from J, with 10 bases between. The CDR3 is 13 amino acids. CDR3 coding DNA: TGTGCCAGCAGCCGCCGCGGAACCTACGAGCAGTACTTC. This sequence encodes CASSRRGTYEQYF.

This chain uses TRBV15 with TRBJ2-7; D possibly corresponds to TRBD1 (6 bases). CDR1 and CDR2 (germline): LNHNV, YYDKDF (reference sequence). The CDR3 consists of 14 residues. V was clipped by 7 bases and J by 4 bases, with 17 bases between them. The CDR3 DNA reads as TGTGCCACCACGCAAAGGGGGACCAAATACGAGCAGTACTTC. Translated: CATTQRGTKYEQYF.

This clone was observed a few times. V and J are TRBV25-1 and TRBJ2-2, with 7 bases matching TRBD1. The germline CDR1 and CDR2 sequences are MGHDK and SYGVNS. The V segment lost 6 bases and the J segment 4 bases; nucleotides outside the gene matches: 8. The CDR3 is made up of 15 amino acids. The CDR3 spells CASSLQTGFTGELFF. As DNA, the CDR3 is TGTGCCAGCAGCCTACAGACAGGGTTCACCGGGGAGCTGTTTTTT.

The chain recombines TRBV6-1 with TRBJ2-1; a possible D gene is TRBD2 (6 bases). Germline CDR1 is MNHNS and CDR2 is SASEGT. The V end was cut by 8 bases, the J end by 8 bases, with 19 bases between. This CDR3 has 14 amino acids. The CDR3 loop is CASDLANGPDEQFF. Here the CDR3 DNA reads TGTGCCAGCGATCTAGCGAACGGACCTGATGAGCAGTTCTTC.

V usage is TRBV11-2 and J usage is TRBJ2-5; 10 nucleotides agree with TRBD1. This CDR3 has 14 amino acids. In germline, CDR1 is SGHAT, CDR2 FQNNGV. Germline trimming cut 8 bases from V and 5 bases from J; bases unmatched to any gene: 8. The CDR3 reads CASARDRGGETQYF. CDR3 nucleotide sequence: TGTGCCAGCGCGAGGGACAGGGGAGGGGAGACCCAGTACTTC.

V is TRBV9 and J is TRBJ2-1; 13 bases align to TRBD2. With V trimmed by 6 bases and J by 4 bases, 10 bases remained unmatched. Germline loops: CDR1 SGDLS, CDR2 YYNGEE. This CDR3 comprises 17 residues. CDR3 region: CASTTSGRATIYNEQFF. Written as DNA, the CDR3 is TGTGCCAGCACCACTAGCGGGAGGGCAACAATTTACAATGAGCAGTTCTTC.

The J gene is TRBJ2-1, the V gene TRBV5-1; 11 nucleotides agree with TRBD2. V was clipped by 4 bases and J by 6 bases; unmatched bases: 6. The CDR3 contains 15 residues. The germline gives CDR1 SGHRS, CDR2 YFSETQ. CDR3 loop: CASSPRTSGPNEQFF. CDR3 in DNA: TGCGCCAGCAGCCCTAGGACTAGCGGGCCCAATGAGCAGTTCTTC. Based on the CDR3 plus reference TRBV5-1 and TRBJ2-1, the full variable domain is KAGVTQTPRYLIKTRGQQVTLSCSPISGHRSVSWYQQTPGQGLQFLFEYFSETQRNKGNFPGRFSGRQFSNSRSEMNVSTLELGDSALYLCASSPRTSGPNEQFFGPGTRLTVL.

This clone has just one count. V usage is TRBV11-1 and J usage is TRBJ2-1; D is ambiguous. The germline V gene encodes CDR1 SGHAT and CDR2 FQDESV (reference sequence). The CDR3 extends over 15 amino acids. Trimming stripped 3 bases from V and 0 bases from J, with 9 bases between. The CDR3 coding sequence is TGTGCCAGCAGCTTGGGCTTAAGCTCCTACAATGAGCAGTTCTTC. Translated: CASSLGLSSYNEQFF.

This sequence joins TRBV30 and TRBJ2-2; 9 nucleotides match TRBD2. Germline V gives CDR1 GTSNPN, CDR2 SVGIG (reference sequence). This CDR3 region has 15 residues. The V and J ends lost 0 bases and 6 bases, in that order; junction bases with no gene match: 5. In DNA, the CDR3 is TGTGCCTGGAGTGTATCTAGCGGGACGGCCGGGGAGCTGTTTTTT. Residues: CAWSVSSGTAGELFF.

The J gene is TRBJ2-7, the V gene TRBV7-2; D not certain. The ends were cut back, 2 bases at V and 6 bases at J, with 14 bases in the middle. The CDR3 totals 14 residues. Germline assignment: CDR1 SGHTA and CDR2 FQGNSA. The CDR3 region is CASSLSLNEPEQYF. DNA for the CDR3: TGTGCCAGCAGCTTATCCCTGAATGAGCCCGAGCAGTACTTC.

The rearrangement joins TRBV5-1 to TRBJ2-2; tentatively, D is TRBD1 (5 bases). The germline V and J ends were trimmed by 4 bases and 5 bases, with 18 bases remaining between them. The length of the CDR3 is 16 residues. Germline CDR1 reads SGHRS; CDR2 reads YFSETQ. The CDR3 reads CASSHQGTVGTGELFF. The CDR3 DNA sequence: TGCGCCAGCAGCCATCAGGGTACAGTGGGGACCGGGGAGCTGTTTTTT. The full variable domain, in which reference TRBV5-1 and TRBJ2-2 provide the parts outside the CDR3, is KAGVTQTPRYLIKTRGQQVTLSCSPISGHRSVSWYQQTPGQGLQFLFEYFSETQRNKGNFPGRFSGRQFSNSRSEMNVSTLELGDSALYLCASSHQGTVGTGELFFGEGSRLTVL.

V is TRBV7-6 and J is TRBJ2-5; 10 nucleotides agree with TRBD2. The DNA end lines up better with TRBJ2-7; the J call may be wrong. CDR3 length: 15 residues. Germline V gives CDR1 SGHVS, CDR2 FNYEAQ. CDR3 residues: CASSLFQREGAEQYF. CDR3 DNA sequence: TGTGCCAGCAGCTTATTCCAGCGGGAGGGGGCCGAGCAGTACTTC.

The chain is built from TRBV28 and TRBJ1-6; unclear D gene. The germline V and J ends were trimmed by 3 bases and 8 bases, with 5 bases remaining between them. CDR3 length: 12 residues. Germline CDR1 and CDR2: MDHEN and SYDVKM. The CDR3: CASSLRDSPLHF. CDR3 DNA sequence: TGTGCCAGCAGTTTGAGGGATTCACCCCTCCACTTT. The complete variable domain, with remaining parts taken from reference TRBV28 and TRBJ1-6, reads DVKVTQSSRYLVKRTGEKVFLECVQDMDHENMFWYRQDPGLGLRLIYFSYDVKMKEKGDIPEGYSVSREKKERFSLILESASTNQTSMYLCASSLRDSPLHFGNGTRLTVT.

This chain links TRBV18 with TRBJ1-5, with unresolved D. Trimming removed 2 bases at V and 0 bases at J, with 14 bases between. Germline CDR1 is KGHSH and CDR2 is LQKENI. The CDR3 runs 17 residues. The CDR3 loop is CASSPRSQTDSNQPQHF. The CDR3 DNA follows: TGTGCCAGCTCACCAAGATCACAGACCGATAGCAATCAGCCCCAGCATTTT. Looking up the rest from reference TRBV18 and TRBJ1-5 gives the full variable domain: NAGVMQNPRHLVRRRGQEARLRCSPMKGHSHVYWYRQLPEEGLKFMVYLQKENIIDESGMPKERFSAEFPKEGPSILRIQQVVRGDSAAYFCASSPRSQTDSNQPQHFGDGTRLSIL.

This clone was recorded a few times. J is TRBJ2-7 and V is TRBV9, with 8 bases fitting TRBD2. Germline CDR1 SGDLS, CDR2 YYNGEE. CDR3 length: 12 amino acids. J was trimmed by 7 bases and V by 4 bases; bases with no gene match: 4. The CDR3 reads CASSPGGREQYF. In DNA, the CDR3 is TGTGCCAGCAGCCCCGGCGGGAGGGAGCAGTACTTC.

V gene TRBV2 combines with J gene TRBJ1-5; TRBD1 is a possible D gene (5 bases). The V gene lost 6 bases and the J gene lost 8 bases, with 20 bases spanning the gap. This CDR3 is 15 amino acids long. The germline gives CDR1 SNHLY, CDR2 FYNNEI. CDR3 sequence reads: CASSGTGAPVEPQHF. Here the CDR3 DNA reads TGTGCCAGCAGCGGAACAGGTGCCCCGGTTGAGCCCCAGCATTTT. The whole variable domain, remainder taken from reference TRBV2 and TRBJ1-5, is EPEVTQTPSHQVTQMGQEVILRCVPISNHLYFYWYRQILGQKVEFLVSFYNNEISEKSEIFDDQFSVERPDGSNFTLKIRSTKLEDSAMYFCASSGTGAPVEPQHFGDGTRLSIL.

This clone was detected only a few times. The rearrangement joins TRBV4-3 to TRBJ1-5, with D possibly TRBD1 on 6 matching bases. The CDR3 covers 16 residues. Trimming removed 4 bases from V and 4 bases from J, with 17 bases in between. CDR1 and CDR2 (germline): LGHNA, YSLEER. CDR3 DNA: TGCGCCAGCAGCCCGAACCCAGGGGTCCCTAATCAGCCCCAGCATTTT. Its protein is CASSPNPGVPNQPQHF.

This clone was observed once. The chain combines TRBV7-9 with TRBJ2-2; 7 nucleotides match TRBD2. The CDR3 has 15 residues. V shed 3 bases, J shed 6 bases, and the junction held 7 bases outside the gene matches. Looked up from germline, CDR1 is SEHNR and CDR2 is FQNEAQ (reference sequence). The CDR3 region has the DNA TGTGCCAGCAGCTTGATGCGGGGGACTCCCGGGGAGCTGTTTTTT. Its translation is CASSLMRGTPGELFF.